The T cell receptor (beta chain) under discussion was sequenced for a study of CD8 T cells in Susac syndrome. Study-level results: The relatively small number of individuals in the TCR sequencing and HLA analysis was acknowledged by the study.

In this sample, this clonotype turned up once. Its antigen is undetermined. Healthy donors served as age- and sex-matched controls. Through negative isolation, CD4+ and CD8+ T cells were obtained, while TEMRA cells were enriched using FACS. RNA, at roughly 0.5 to 1 ug, was reverse transcribed with random hexamers. By means of immunoSEQ multiplex PCR, TCR beta CDR3 spanning 54 Vbeta and 13 Jbeta underwent amplification. TCRdb reprocessed the immunoSEQ multiplex PCR reads via MiXCR and lists one record per CDR3 protein. Among 180,000 or so distinct CDR3 sequences listed, around 94% were seen once. Material: CD4+ T cells from PBMCs. This TCR was recovered from a human donor in good health.

The CDR3, as DNA: TGTGCCAGCAGCGTAGCTACAGGGGCCGGAATCTCCTACGAGCAGTACTTC. Amino acids: CASSVATGAGISYEQYF. The chain couples TRBV9 to TRBJ2-7, with TRBD1 matching over 7 bases. The CDR3 spans 17 residues. V gave up 0 bases and J gave up 0 bases; unmatched junction bases: 9. Germline V lookup: CDR1 SGDLS, CDR2 YYNGEE.